This T cell receptor (beta chain) was retrieved from a study of blood T cell repertoires in COVID-19. Study-wide background: The study drew acute and convalescent COVID-19 samples from the United States, Italy and Spain.

Germline trimming cut 5 bases from V and 5 bases from J; bases unmatched to any gene: 7. The germline V gene encodes CDR1 SGHVS and CDR2 FNYEAQ. The CDR3 runs to 14 residues. How the authors handled the data: Amplification from reference gene primers served as the basis for estimated nucleated cell counts. Data came from immunoSEQ multiplex PCR; TCRdb stores just in-frame clones and leaves some out. That table furnishes V, J and clone size, whereas the DNA furnished D and trimming. Among some 110,000 clones, about three quarters were seen once, and the ten largest hold roughly 6.2%. The TCR originated in a man between 65 and 85 years old with acute or convalescent COVID-19. The chain carries TRBV7-6 and TRBJ1-2; TRBD1 matches 8 bases. Sequenced input: peripheral blood. DNA for the CDR3: TGTGCCAGCAGCCCACGACAGGGGAAGTATGGCTACACCTTC. Its protein is CASSPRQGKYGYTF.